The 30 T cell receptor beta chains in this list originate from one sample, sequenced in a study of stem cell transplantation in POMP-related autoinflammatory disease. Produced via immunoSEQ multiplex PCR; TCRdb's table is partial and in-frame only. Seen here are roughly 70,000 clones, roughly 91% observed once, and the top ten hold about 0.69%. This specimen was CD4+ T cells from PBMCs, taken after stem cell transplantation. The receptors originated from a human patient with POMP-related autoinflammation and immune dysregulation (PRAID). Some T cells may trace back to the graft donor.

The CDR3 is CASSAYRDRDTDTQYF. The CDR3 DNA reads as TGTGCCAGCAGTGCATACCGGGACAGGGACACAGATACGCAGTATTTT. The chain links TRBV2 to TRBJ2-3; the match to TRBD1 covers 9 bases. Germline loops: CDR1 SNHLY, CDR2 FYNNEI. The junction had 7 bases not matched to a gene; V was cut back by 4 bases and J by 2 bases. The CDR3 runs 16 residues.

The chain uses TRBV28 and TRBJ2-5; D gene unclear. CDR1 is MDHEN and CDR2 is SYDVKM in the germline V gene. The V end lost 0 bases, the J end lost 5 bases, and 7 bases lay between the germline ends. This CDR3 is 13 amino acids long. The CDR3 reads CASSLWPGETQYF. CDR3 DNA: TGTGCCAGCAGTTTATGGCCCGGGGAGACCCAGTACTTC.

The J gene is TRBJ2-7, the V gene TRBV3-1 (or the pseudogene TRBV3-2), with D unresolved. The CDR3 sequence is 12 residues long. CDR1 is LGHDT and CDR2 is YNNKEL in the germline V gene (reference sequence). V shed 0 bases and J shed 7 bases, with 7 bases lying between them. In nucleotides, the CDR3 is TGTGCCAGCAGCCAAGATACCCGGGAGCAGTACTTC. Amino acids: CASSQDTREQYF.

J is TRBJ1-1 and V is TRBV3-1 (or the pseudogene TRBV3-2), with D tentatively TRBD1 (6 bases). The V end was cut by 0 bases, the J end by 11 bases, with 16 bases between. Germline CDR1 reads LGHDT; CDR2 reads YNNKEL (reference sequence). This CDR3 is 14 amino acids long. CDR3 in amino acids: CASSQELGQTSAFF. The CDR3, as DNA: TGTGCCAGCAGCCAAGAGTTAGGACAGACGAGCGCTTTCTTT.

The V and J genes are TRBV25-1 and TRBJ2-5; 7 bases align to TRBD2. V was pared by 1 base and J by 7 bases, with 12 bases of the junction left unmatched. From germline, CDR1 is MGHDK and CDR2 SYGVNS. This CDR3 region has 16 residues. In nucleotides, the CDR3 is TGTGCCAGCAGTGAATCGGGAGGCGGCAGCTTTCTGACCCAGTACTTC. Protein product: CASSESGGGSFLTQYF.

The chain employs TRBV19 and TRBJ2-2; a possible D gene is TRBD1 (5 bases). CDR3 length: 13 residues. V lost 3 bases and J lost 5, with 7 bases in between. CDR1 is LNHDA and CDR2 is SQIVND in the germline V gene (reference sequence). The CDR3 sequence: CASSMQGTGELFF. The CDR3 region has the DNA TGTGCCAGTAGTATGCAGGGTACCGGGGAGCTGTTTTTT.

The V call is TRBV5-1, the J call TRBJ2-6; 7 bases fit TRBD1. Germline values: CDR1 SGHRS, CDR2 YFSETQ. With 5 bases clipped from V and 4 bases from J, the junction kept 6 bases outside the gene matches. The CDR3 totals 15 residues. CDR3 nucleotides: TGCGCCAGCAGGACAGGGTCTCTGGGGGCCAACGTCCTGACTTTC. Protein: CASRTGSLGANVLTF.

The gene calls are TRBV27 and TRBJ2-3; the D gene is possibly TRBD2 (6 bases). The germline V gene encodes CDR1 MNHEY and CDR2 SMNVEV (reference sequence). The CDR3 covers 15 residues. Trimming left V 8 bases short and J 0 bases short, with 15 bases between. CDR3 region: CASQRTTPSTDTQYF. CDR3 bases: TGTGCCAGCCAACGGACTACCCCTAGCACAGATACGCAGTATTTT.

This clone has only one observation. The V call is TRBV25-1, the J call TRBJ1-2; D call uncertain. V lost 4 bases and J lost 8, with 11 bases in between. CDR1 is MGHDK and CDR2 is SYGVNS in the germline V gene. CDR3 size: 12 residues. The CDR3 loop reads CASSGAVVGYTF. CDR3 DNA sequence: TGTGCCAGCAGTGGAGCGGTTGTGGGCTACACCTTC.

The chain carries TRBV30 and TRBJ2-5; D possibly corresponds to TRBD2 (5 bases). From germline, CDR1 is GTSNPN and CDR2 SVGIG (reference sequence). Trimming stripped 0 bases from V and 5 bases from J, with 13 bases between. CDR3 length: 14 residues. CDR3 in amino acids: CAWSVLRGGETQYF. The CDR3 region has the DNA TGTGCCTGGAGTGTACTCAGAGGCGGGGAGACCCAGTACTTC.

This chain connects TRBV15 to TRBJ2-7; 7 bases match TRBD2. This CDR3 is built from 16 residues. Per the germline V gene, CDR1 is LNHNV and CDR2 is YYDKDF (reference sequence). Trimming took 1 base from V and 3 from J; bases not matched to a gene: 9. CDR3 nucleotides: TGTGCCACCAGCAGAGGTGGACTAGAAGCCATCTACGAGCAGTACTTC. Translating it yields CATSRGGLEAIYEQYF.

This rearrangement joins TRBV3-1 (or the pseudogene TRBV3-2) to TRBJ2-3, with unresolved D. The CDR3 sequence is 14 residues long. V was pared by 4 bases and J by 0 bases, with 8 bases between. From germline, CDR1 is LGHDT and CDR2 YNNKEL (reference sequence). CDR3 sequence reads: CASSRGPSTDTQYF. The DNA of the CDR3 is TGTGCCAGCAGCCGGGGTCCTAGCACAGATACGCAGTATTTT.

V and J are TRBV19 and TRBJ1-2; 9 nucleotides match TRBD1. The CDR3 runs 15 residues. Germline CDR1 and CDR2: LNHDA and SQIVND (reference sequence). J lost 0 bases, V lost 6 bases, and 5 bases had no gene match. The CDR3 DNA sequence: TGTGCCAGTAGGCGGACAGGGGAAGCTAACTATGGCTACACCTTC. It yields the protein CASRRTGEANYGYTF.

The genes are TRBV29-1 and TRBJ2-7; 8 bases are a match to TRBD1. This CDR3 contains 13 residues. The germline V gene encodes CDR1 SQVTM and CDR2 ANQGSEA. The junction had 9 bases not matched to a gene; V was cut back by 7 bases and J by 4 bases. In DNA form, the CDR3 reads TGCAGCGCCCGGACAGGGAAACTTTACGAGCAGTACTTC. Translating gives CSARTGKLYEQYF.

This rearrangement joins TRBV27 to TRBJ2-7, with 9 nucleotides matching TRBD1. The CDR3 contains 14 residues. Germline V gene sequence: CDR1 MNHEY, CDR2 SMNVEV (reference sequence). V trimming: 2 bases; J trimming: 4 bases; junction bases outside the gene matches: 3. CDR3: CASSLDGTGYEQYF. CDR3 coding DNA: TGTGCCAGCAGTTTAGACGGGACAGGGTACGAGCAGTACTTC.

The CDR3 loop reads CASYEGEMRNEQFF. The CDR3 DNA is TGTGCCAGTTATGAGGGGGAAATGAGGAATGAGCAGTTCTTC. The chain recombines TRBV2 with TRBJ2-1; TRBD1 is a possible D gene (6 bases). CDR3 length: 14 residues. The V end lost 9 bases, the J end lost 7 bases, and 19 bases lay between the germline ends. Germline V gene lookup returns CDR1 SNHLY and CDR2 FYNNEI.

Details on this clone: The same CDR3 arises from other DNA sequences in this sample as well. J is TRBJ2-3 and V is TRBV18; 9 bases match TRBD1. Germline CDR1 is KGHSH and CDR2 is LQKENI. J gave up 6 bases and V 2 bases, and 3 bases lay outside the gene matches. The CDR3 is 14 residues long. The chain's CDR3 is CASSPGQGTDTQYF. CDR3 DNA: TGTGCCAGCTCACCAGGACAGGGGACGGATACGCAGTATTTT.

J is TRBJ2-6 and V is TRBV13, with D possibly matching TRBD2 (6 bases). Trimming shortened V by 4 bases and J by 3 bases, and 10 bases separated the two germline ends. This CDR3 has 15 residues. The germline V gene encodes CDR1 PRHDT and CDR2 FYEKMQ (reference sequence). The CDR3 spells CASSSAGSGANVLTF. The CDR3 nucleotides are TGTGCCAGCAGCTCCGCGGGGAGTGGGGCCAACGTCCTGACTTTC.

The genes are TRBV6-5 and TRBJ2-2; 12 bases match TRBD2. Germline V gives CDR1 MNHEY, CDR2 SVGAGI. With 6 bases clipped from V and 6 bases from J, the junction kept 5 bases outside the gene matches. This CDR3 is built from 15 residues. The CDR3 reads CASSSRLAGAGELFF. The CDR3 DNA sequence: TGTGCCAGCAGCTCTAGACTAGCGGGGGCCGGGGAGCTGTTTTTT.

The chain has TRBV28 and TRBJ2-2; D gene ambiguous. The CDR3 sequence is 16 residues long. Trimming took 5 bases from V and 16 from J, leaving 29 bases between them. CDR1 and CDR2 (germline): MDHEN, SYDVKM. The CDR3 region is CASSAPPPPPNDVPFF. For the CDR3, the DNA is TGTGCCAGCAGTGCCCCTCCACCCCCGCCGAATGACGTCCCGTTTTTT.

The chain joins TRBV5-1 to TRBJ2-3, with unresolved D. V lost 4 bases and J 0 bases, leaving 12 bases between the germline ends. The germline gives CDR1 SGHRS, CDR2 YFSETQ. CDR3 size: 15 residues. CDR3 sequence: CASSLDTVSTDTQYF. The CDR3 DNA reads TGCGCCAGCAGCCTTGACACCGTTAGCACAGATACGCAGTATTTT. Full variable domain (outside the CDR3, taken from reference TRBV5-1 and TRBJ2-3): KAGVTQTPRYLIKTRGQQVTLSCSPISGHRSVSWYQQTPGQGLQFLFEYFSETQRNKGNFPGRFSGRQFSNSRSEMNVSTLELGDSALYLCASSLDTVSTDTQYFGPGTRLTVL.

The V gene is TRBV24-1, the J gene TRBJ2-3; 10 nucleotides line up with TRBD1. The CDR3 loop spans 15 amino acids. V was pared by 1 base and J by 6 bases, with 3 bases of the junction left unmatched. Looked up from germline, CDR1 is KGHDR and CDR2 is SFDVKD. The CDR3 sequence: CATSDFRTGGDTQYF. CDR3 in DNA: TGTGCCACCAGTGATTTCAGGACAGGGGGGGATACGCAGTATTTT.

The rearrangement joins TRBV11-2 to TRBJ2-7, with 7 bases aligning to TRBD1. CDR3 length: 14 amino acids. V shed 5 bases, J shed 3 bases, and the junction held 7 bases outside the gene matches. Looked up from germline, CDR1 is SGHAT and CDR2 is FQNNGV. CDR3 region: CASSPLQGLYEQYF. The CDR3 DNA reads TGTGCCAGCAGCCCGTTACAGGGGCTCTACGAGCAGTACTTC.

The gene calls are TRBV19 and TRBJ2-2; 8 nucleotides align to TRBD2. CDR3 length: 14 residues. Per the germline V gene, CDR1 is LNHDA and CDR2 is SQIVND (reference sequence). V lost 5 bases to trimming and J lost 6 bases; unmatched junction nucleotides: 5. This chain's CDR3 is CASSPAGEAGELFF. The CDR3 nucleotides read TGTGCCAGTAGTCCAGCGGGAGAGGCCGGGGAGCTGTTTTTT. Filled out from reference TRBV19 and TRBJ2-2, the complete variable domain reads DGGITQSPKYLFRKEGQNVTLSCEQNLNHDAMYWYRQDPGQGLRLIYYSQIVNDFQKGDIAEGYSVSREKKESFPLTVTSAQKNPTAFYLCASSPAGEAGELFFGEGSRLTVL.

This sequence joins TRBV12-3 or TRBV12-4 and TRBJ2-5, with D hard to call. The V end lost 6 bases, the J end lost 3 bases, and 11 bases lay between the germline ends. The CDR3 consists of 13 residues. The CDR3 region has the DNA TGTGCCAGCAGCCGTTTGGGGAAAGAGACCCAGTACTTC. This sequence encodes CASSRLGKETQYF.

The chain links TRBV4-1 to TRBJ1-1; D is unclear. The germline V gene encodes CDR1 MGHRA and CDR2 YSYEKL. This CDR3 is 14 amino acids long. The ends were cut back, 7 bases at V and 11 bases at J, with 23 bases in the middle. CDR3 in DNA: TGCGCCAGCAAACCGTCGCCCCTAAGAGGGTTGGCTTTCTTT. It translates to CASKPSPLRGLAFF.

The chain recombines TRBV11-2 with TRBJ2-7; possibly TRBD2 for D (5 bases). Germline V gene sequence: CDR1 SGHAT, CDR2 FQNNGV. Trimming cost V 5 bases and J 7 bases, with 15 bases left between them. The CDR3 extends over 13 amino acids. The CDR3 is CASSPSSGLEQYF. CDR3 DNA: TGTGCCAGCAGCCCGTCGAGCGGTTTGGAGCAGTACTTC.

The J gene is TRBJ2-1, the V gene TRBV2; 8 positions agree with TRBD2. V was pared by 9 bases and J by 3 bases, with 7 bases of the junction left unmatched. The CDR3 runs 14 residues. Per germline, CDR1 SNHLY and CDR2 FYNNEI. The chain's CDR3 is CASLAGTVYNEQFF. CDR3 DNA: TGTGCCAGTTTAGCGGGAACCGTCTACAATGAGCAGTTCTTC. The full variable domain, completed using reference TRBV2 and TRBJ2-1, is EPEVTQTPSHQVTQMGQEVILRCVPISNHLYFYWYRQILGQKVEFLVSFYNNEISEKSEIFDDQFSVERPDGSNFTLKIRSTKLEDSAMYFCASLAGTVYNEQFFGPGTRLTVL.

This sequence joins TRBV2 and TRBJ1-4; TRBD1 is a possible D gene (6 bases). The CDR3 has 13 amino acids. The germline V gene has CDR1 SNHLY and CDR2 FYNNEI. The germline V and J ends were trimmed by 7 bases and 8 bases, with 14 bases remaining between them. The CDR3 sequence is CASNQGIREKLFF. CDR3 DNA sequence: TGTGCCAGCAACCAGGGGATCAGGGAAAAACTGTTTTTT.

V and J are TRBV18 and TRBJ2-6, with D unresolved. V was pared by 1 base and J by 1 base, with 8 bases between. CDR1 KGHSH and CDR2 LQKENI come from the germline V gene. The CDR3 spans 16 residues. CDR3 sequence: CASSPLKRSGANVLTF. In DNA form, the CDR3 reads TGTGCCAGCTCACCACTAAAAAGGTCTGGGGCCAACGTCCTGACTTTC.